This TCR beta chain was retrieved from a study of T cells in Graves' hyperthyroidism and ophthalmopathy. From germline, CDR1 is SNHLY and CDR2 FYNNEI. V was trimmed by 3 bases and J by 6 bases, leaving 9 bases between them. This CDR3 is built from 12 residues. This clonotype was detected many times. Amplification yielded TCR beta CDR3 regions, with RNA transcripts as the source. The study used the HTBI primer set for a first-round RT-PCR of the TCR CDR3. Using its own MiXCR run on the multiplex PCR reads, TCRdb lists one record per CDR3 protein. The table includes 690,000 or so distinct CDR3 sequences, around a sixth detected once.

This TCR derives from a woman in her fifties or sixties with Graves' hyperthyroidism that later progressed to Graves' ophthalmopathy. The V and J genes are TRBV2 and TRBJ2-7; perhaps D is TRBD1 or TRBD2 (5 bases each). Sequences were obtained from blood. CDR3 bases: TGTGCCAGCAGTGATCCTGGGGGCGAGCAGTACTTC. Translated: CASSDPGGEQYF.